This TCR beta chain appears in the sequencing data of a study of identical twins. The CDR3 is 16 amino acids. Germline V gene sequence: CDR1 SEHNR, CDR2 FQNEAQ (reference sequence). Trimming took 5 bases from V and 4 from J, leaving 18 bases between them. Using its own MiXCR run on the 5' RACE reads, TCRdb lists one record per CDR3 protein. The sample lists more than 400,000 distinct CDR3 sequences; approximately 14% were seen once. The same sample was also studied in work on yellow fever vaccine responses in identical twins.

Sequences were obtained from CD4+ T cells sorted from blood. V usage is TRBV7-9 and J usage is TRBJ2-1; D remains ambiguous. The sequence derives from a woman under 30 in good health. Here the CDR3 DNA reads TGTGCCAGCAGCCCCCAGGTAGGGTCGAATTACAATGAGCAGTTCTTC. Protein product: CASSPQVGSNYNEQFF.